This T cell receptor (beta chain) was recovered during a study of blood T cell repertoires in COVID-19. Study-level information: The samples span acute and convalescent COVID-19 from the United States, Italy and Spain.

The CDR3 contains 12 residues. J was trimmed by 6 bases and V by 6 bases; bases with no gene match: 5. Germline V gene lookup returns CDR1 MDHEN and CDR2 SYDVKM. Measured with immunoSEQ multiplex PCR; TCRdb has only the in-frame clones, and not every one. The sample holds 300,000 to 450,000 clones, around 85% seen once. The sequencing input was peripheral blood. V and J are TRBV28 and TRBJ2-7; 7 bases map to TRBD1. This sequence was found in a woman aged 18-29 years with acute or convalescent COVID-19. In DNA form, the CDR3 reads TGTGCCAGCAGCTCGACAGGGTTCGAGCAGTACTTC. This gives the protein CASSSTGFEQYF.